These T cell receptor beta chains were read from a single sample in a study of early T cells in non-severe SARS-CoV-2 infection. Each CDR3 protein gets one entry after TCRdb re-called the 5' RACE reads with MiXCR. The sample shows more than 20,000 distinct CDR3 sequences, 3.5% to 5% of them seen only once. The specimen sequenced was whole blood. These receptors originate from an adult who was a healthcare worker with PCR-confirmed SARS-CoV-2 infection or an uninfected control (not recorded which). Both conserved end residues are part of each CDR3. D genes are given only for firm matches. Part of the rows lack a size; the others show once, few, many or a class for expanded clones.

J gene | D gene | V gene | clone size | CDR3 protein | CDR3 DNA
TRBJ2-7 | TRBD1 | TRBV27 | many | CASSLYPGQGPRAGEQYF | TGTGCCAGCAGTTTATACCCGGGACAGGGACCCCGGGCGGGGGAGCAGTACTTC
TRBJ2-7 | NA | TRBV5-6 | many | CASSTAGLSSYEQYF | TGTGCCAGCAGTACTGCGGGGCTCAGCTCCTACGAGCAGTACTTC
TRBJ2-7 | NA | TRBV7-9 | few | CASSLEMGEQYF | TGTGCCAGCAGCTTAGAGATGGGTGAGCAGTACTTC
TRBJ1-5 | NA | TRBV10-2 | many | CASSESGPSNQPQHF | TGCGCCAGCAGTGAGAGCGGACCAAGCAATCAGCCCCAGCATTTT
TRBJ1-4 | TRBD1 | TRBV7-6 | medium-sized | CASSLGQGLSNEKLFF | TGTGCCAGCAGTTTAGGACAGGGTCTATCTAATGAAAAACTGTTTTTT
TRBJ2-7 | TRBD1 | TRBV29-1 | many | CSVGDRGTYEQYF | TGCAGCGTTGGGGACAGGGGGACCTACGAGCAGTACTTC
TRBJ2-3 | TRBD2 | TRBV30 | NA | CAWSVSRLARTDTQYF | TGTGCCTGGAGTGTGTCCCGACTAGCGCGCACAGATACGCAGTATTTT
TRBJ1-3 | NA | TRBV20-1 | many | CSARGEASNTIYF | TGCAGTGCAAGAGGGGAGGCCAGTAACACCATATATTTT
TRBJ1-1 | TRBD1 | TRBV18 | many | CASSPPRGQMNTEAFF | TGTGCCAGCTCACCACCGAGGGGACAGATGAACACTGAAGCTTTCTTT
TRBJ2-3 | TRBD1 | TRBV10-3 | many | CAISLGQGDTDTQYF | TGTGCCATCAGTTTGGGACAGGGTGATACAGATACGCAGTATTTT
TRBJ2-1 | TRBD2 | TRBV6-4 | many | CASSPQNSGGADEQFF | TGTGCCAGCAGTCCCCAAAATAGCGGGGGGGCGGATGAGCAGTTCTTC
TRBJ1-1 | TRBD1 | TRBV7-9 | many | CASSLAGGAGTEAFF | TGTGCCAGCAGCTTAGCAGGGGGCGCGGGAACTGAAGCTTTCTTT
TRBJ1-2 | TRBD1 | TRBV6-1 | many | CASSGRGLLYGYTF | TGTGCCAGCAGTGGAAGGGGGCTCCTTTATGGCTACACCTTC
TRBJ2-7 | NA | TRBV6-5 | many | CASSYGVSRGEQYF | TGTGCCAGCAGTTACGGCGTTAGTCGAGGCGAGCAGTACTTC
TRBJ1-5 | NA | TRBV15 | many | CATSRGQPNQPQHF | TGTGCCACCAGCAGAGGTCAGCCAAATCAGCCCCAGCATTTT
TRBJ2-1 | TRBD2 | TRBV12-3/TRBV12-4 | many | CASRTGTSGVNEQFF | TGTGCCAGCAGAACTGGGACTAGCGGGGTCAATGAGCAGTTCTTC
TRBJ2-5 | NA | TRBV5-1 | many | CASSPGDREETQYF | TGCGCCAGCAGCCCGGGAGACAGGGAAGAGACCCAGTACTTC
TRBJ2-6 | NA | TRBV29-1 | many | CSVLVGASGANVLTF | TGCAGCGTTCTGGTAGGGGCCTCTGGGGCCAACGTCCTGACTTTC
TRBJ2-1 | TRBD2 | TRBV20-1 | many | CSATPTSGGLLSYNEQFF | TGCAGTGCTACCCCAACTAGCGGGGGCCTCCTTTCCTACAATGAGCAGTTCTTC
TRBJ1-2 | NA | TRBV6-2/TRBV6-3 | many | CASRPGPGNGYTF | TGTGCCAGCAGACCCGGCCCCGGCAATGGCTACACCTTC
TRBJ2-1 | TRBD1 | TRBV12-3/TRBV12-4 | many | CASRRGTGDLYNEQFF | TGTGCCAGCAGGCGAGGGACAGGAGATTTATACAATGAGCAGTTCTTC
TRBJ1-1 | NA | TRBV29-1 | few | CSVEGTTGRFNEAFF | TGCAGCGTTGAAGGAACAACAGGGAGGTTTAACGAAGCTTTCTTT
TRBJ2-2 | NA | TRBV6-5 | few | CASSITKNTGELFF | TGTGCCAGCAGTATAACAAAGAACACCGGGGAGCTGTTTTTT
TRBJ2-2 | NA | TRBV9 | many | CASSVSHLDGELFF | TGTGCCAGCAGCGTATCCCACCTTGACGGGGAGCTGTTTTTT